This TCR beta chain was observed in a study of blood T cell repertoires in COVID-19. Across the study: Researchers got acute and convalescent COVID-19 samples from the United States, Italy and Spain.

In the original processing: By means of reference gene primer amplification, nucleated cell counts were estimated. Some clones are missing from TCRdb's copy, which holds only in-frame ones; the method was immunoSEQ multiplex PCR. V and J calls and clone size are given by that table; D and trimming were obtained from the DNA. The sample has 400,000 to 450,000 clones, 75% to 90% seen once; the top ten hold approximately 1.5%. The Seattle site enrolled patients during active infection and followed them longitudinally. CDR1 and CDR2 from the germline V gene are LNHDA and SQIVND (reference sequence). This CDR3 is 14 amino acids long. V trimming: 7 bases; J trimming: 7 bases; junction bases outside the gene matches: 11.

The rearrangement links TRBV19 to TRBJ1-2, with 8 positions matching TRBD1. The TCR comes from a woman in her 40s with COVID-19, enrolled during active disease. Material for sequencing was peripheral blood. The CDR3 reads CASTPTGERGGYTF. The CDR3 region has the DNA TGTGCCAGTACCCCGACAGGGGAAAGGGGTGGCTACACCTTC.